The rows below give T cell receptor beta chains drawn from one sample of a study of cytomegalovirus exposure and HLA in healthy donors. Clones were sequenced by immunoSEQ multiplex PCR, and TCRdb holds only the in-frame ones, with some missing. Of about 160,000 clones listed, approximately 75% are singletons. The sequencing sample was made of PBMCs. The receptor set was obtained from a man younger than 45 in good health and CMV-seropositive. Each CDR3 is given with its conserved first and last residue. Fields, in order: CDR3 protein, CDR3 DNA, J gene, D gene, clone size, V gene. The D gene is left open where the match is weak. Not every row has a clone size; where given, it reads once, few, many or a size class.

CDR3: CAWSRQGNQPQHF; DNA: TGTGCCTGGAGTCGACAGGGCAATCAGCCCCAGCATTTT; J: TRBJ1-5; D: .; size: .; V: TRBV30
CDR3: CASSRRTGTNNEQFF; DNA: TGTGCCAGCAGTCGGCGGACAGGGACCAACAATGAGCAGTTCTTC; J: TRBJ2-1; D: TRBD1; size: .; V: TRBV28
CDR3: CAATGFSYEQYF; DNA: TGTGCCGCAACGGGGTTCTCCTACGAGCAGTACTTC; J: TRBJ2-7; D: .; size: .; V: TRBV30
CDR3: CASSLEWGPQETQYF; DNA: TGCGCCAGCAGCCTCGAATGGGGCCCGCAAGAGACCCAGTACTTC; J: TRBJ2-5; D: .; size: .; V: TRBV5-1
CDR3: CASSSDRQRVNEQYF; DNA: TGTGCCAGCAGTTCTGACCGCCAGAGGGTGAACGAGCAGTACTTC; J: TRBJ2-7; D: .; size: .; V: TRBV2
CDR3: CASRDRGEDTQYF; DNA: TGTGCCAGCAGAGACAGGGGCGAAGATACGCAGTATTTT; J: TRBJ2-3; D: TRBD1; size: once; V: TRBV7-9
CDR3: CASSLAFGSVRRANYGYTF; DNA: TGTGCCAGCAGCTTAGCGTTCGGGAGTGTACGGAGAGCTAACTATGGCTACACCTTC; J: TRBJ1-2; D: .; size: .; V: TRBV7-9
CDR3: CASSASGTGLQPQHF; DNA: TGTGCCAGCAGCGCTTCTGGGACAGGGCTCCAGCCCCAGCATTTT; J: TRBJ1-5; D: TRBD1; size: .; V: TRBV6-1
CDR3: CASSVASSYNSPLHF; DNA: TGTGCCAGCAGTGTTGCGAGCTCCTATAATTCACCCCTCCACTTT; J: TRBJ1-6; D: .; size: few; V: TRBV6-1
CDR3: CAISRTGAGNTIYF; DNA: TGTGCCATTTCTCGGACAGGGGCTGGAAACACCATATATTTT; J: TRBJ1-3; D: TRBD1; size: .; V: TRBV7-9
CDR3: CASSSPGQGSNEQFF; DNA: TGTGCCAGCAGCTCACCGGGACAGGGGTCTAATGAGCAGTTCTTC; J: TRBJ2-1; D: TRBD1; size: once; V: TRBV7-3
CDR3: CSVVTGTGTYEQYF; DNA: TGCAGCGTCGTGACCGGGACAGGGACCTACGAGCAGTACTTC; J: TRBJ2-7; D: TRBD1; size: .; V: TRBV29-1
CDR3: CASSAAGNTIYF; DNA: TGTGCCAGCAGCGCGGCCGGAAACACCATATATTTT; J: TRBJ1-3; D: .; size: .; V: TRBV6-6
CDR3: CASKGAGGRIDTQYF; DNA: TGTGCCAGCAAAGGAGCGGGGGGCCGAATAGATACGCAGTATTTT; J: TRBJ2-3; D: TRBD2; size: .; V: TRBV5-4
CDR3: CASSSTGINTEAFF; DNA: TGTGCCAGCAGCTCGACCGGGATTAACACTGAAGCTTTCTTT; J: TRBJ1-1; D: .; size: .; V: TRBV7-2
CDR3: CASGPLAGGDNEQFF; DNA: TGCGCCAGCGGACCTCTAGCGGGGGGGGACAATGAGCAGTTCTTC; J: TRBJ2-1; D: TRBD2; size: few; V: TRBV5-1
CDR3: CASSFADRGNTEAFF; DNA: TGTGCCAGCAGCTTCGCCGACAGGGGGAACACTGAAGCTTTCTTT; J: TRBJ1-1; D: TRBD1; size: .; V: TRBV5-4
CDR3: CSAGRDRVHTEAFF; DNA: TGCAGCGCCGGAAGAGACAGGGTTCACACTGAAGCTTTCTTT; J: TRBJ1-1; D: TRBD1; size: .; V: TRBV29-1
CDR3: CASSLELFYEQYF; DNA: TGTGCCAGCAGCTTAGAGCTATTCTACGAGCAGTACTTC; J: TRBJ2-7; D: .; size: .; V: TRBV7-9
CDR3: CASSDGLEETQYF; DNA: TGTGCCAGCAGTGATGGACTAGAAGAGACCCAGTACTTC; J: TRBJ2-5; D: TRBD2; size: .; V: TRBV2
CDR3: CASSYPMTGKTDTQYF; DNA: TGTGCCAGCAGTTATCCGATGACAGGGAAAACAGATACGCAGTATTTT; J: TRBJ2-3; D: TRBD1; size: .; V: TRBV6-9
CDR3: CASAGTGVYEQYF; DNA: TGTGCCAGCGCCGGGACAGGGGTCTACGAGCAGTACTTC; J: TRBJ2-7; D: TRBD1; size: .; V: TRBV19
CDR3: CASSERGGAYEQYF; DNA: TGTGCCAGCAGTGAAAGGGGTGGGGCCTACGAGCAGTACTTC; J: TRBJ2-7; D: .; size: once; V: TRBV25-1
CDR3: CASSPPLTGLNTEAFF; DNA: TGTGCCAGCAGCCCACCCCTCACAGGGTTGAACACTGAAGCTTTCTTT; J: TRBJ1-1; D: .; size: .; V: TRBV5-4
CDR3: CASSEGTGLDEQFF; DNA: TGTGCCAGCAGTGAAGGGACAGGGCTAGATGAGCAGTTCTTC; J: TRBJ2-1; D: TRBD1; size: .; V: TRBV6-1
CDR3: CAISATGGTYNEQFF; DNA: TGTGCCATCAGTGCCACAGGGGGCACCTACAATGAGCAGTTCTTC; J: TRBJ2-1; D: TRBD1; size: .; V: TRBV10-3
CDR3: CASSIDRVSEQYF; DNA: TGTGCCAGCAGTATCGACAGGGTGAGCGAGCAGTACTTC; J: TRBJ2-7; D: TRBD1; size: .; V: TRBV27
CDR3: CASSPGQGSSYNEQFF; DNA: TGCGCCAGCAGCCCGGGACAGGGTTCCTCCTACAATGAGCAGTTCTTC; J: TRBJ2-1; D: TRBD1; size: few; V: TRBV5-1
CDR3: CASSAGETQYF; DNA: TGTGCCAGCAGCGCAGGGGAGACCCAGTACTTC; J: TRBJ2-5; D: .; size: .; V: TRBV9
CDR3: CASSVGHAGDPQETQYF; DNA: TGTGCCAGCAGCGTAGGACACGCGGGGGATCCCCAAGAGACCCAGTACTTC; J: TRBJ2-5; D: TRBD2; size: .; V: TRBV9
CDR3: CASSTIMAGDGYTF; DNA: TGTGCCAGTAGTACCATCATGGCCGGGGATGGCTACACCTTC; J: TRBJ1-2; D: .; size: .; V: TRBV19
CDR3: CATSRDGSPRNNYGYTF; DNA: TGTGCCACCAGCAGAGATGGCTCCCCGCGGAACAACTATGGCTACACCTTC; J: TRBJ1-2; D: .; size: .; V: TRBV15
CDR3: CAIRDIYNSPLHF; DNA: TGTGCCATCAGGGACATCTATAATTCACCCCTCCACTTT; J: TRBJ1-6; D: .; size: .; V: TRBV10-3
CDR3: CASSVGSQGDGYTF; DNA: TGCGCCAGCAGCGTAGGCTCCCAGGGGGATGGCTACACCTTC; J: TRBJ1-2; D: TRBD1; size: .; V: TRBV5-1
CDR3: CASSIRLAGETQYF; DNA: TGTGCCAGCAGCATAAGACTAGCTGGTGAGACCCAGTACTTC; J: TRBJ2-5; D: TRBD2; size: .; V: TRBV7-2
CDR3: CASSPSPEGAGGYTF; DNA: TGCGCCAGCAGCCCCTCACCCGAGGGGGCGGGGGGCTACACCTTC; J: TRBJ1-2; D: TRBD1; size: .; V: TRBV4-1
CDR3: CASSQVGGDQPQHF; DNA: TGCGCCAGCAGCCAAGTAGGGGGGGATCAGCCCCAGCATTTT; J: TRBJ1-5; D: .; size: .; V: TRBV4-1
CDR3: CASSPGQGVFNEQYF; DNA: TGTGCCAGCAGCCCGGGACAGGGGGTTTTCAACGAGCAGTACTTC; J: TRBJ2-7; D: TRBD1; size: .; V: TRBV7-7
CDR3: CASSRTSGGRTYEQYF; DNA: TGTGCCAGCAGTCGGACTAGCGGGGGGCGTACCTACGAGCAGTACTTC; J: TRBJ2-7; D: TRBD2; size: .; V: TRBV6-6
CDR3: CASRTSGGGTGELFF; DNA: TGCGCCAGCAGAACTAGCGGGGGCGGGACCGGGGAGCTGTTTTTT; J: TRBJ2-2; D: TRBD2; size: .; V: TRBV10-2
CDR3: CASSSILREGDQPQHF; DNA: TGTGCCAGCAGCTCCATTCTCCGGGAAGGAGATCAGCCCCAGCATTTT; J: TRBJ1-5; D: .; size: .; V: TRBV7-9
CDR3: CASLYTSGAGELFF; DNA: TGTGCCAGCCTTTATACTAGCGGGGCCGGGGAGCTGTTTTTT; J: TRBJ2-2; D: TRBD2; size: once; V: TRBV6-6
CDR3: CASSTDRASNQPQHF; DNA: TGTGCCAGCAGTACCGACAGAGCTAGCAATCAGCCCCAGCATTTT; J: TRBJ1-5; D: .; size: .; V: TRBV28
CDR3: CSVRTGGSDSPLHF; DNA: TGCAGCGTAAGGACAGGGGGCTCGGATTCACCCCTCCACTTT; J: TRBJ1-6; D: TRBD1; size: .; V: TRBV29-1
CDR3: CASSFQRELEQPQHF; DNA: TGCGCCAGCAGCTTTCAACGGGAATTGGAACAGCCCCAGCATTTT; J: TRBJ1-5; D: .; size: few; V: TRBV5-1
CDR3: CASSSDRAHEKLFF; DNA: TGTGCCAGCAGTTCCGACAGGGCTCACGAAAAACTGTTTTTT; J: TRBJ1-4; D: TRBD1; size: .; V: TRBV27
CDR3: CASSLSPGGGANGELFF; DNA: TGTGCCAGCAGCTTGTCCCCTGGCGGGGGGGCTAACGGGGAGCTGTTTTTT; J: TRBJ2-2; D: TRBD2; size: .; V: TRBV7-2
CDR3: CASGGRGQIYYEQYF; DNA: TGTGCCAGCGGGGGACGGGGACAGATATACTACGAGCAGTACTTC; J: TRBJ2-7; D: TRBD1; size: .; V: TRBV6-5
CDR3: CASSRSVSSNQPQHF; DNA: TGTGCCAGCAGCCGATCGGTGAGTTCCAATCAGCCCCAGCATTTT; J: TRBJ1-5; D: .; size: .; V: TRBV7-2
CDR3: CASSVDRDRNTIYF; DNA: TGCGCCAGCAGCGTTGACAGGGACCGAAACACCATATATTTT; J: TRBJ1-3; D: TRBD1; size: .; V: TRBV4-3
CDR3: CAISESGTGGNQPQHF; DNA: TGTGCCATCAGTGAGTCGGGGACGGGGGGCAATCAGCCCCAGCATTTT; J: TRBJ1-5; D: .; size: .; V: TRBV10-3
CDR3: CASSQGQGHYGYTF; DNA: TGCGCCAGCAGCCAGGGACAGGGGCACTATGGCTACACCTTC; J: TRBJ1-2; D: TRBD1; size: .; V: TRBV4-1
CDR3: CASSSQQTGSYEQYF; DNA: TGCGCCAGCAGCTCTCAACAGACAGGGTCCTACGAGCAGTACTTC; J: TRBJ2-7; D: TRBD1; size: .; V: TRBV5-1